This TCR beta chain was identified during a study of CD8+CD57+ T cells in acquired aplastic anemia. Study-level background: DNA recovered from sorted CD4+ and CD8+ cells had a mean of 3.2 ug.

Study-wide results and caveats: Patients were compared with controls for CD8+ Simpson's diversity, and no significant difference emerged. Patients and controls had in common 25 to 30 CD8+ CDR3 sequences.

The patients chosen for sequencing had shown expansion of CD8+CD57+ cells (detected by flow cytometry). Genomic DNA, serving as template, underwent TCR beta VDJ and CDR3 profiling. TCRdb ran MiXCR on the reads and lists one entry per CDR3 protein. The profile shows approximately 250,000 distinct CDR3 sequences, roughly 80% of them singletons. A note on this clonotype: Its matching antigen is unknown.

Germline V gives CDR1 SEHNR, CDR2 FQNEAQ (reference sequence). This CDR3 is built from 13 residues. The V gene lost 2 bases and the J gene lost 6 bases, with 10 bases spanning the gap. The sequence came from a human donor with aplastic anemia. What was sequenced was sorted CD4+, CD8+, or CD8+CD57+ T cells (not recorded which) from PBMCs. V gene TRBV7-9 combines with J gene TRBJ1-2; no clear D. The CDR3 protein is CASSLMERHGYTF. DNA of the CDR3: TGTGCCAGCAGCTTAATGGAACGCCATGGCTACACCTTC. The whole variable domain, filled in from reference TRBV7-9 and TRBJ1-2, reads DTGVSQNPRHKITKRGQNVTFRCDPISEHNRLYWYRQTLGQGPEFLTYFQNEAQLEKSRLLSDRFSAERPKGSFSTLEIQRTEQGDSAMYLCASSLMERHGYTFGSGTRLTVV.